The TCR beta chain under discussion was sequenced for a study of blood T cell repertoires in COVID-19. Study as a whole: Sites in the United States, Italy and Spain provided acute and convalescent COVID-19 samples.

From germline, CDR1 is MNHEY and CDR2 SVGEGT. With V trimmed by 6 bases and J by 4 bases, 3 bases remained unmatched. The CDR3 has 12 residues. Original data processing: Nucleated cell counts were estimated from reference gene primer amplification. Method: immunoSEQ multiplex PCR; TCRdb's copy keeps in-frame clones and lacks some. The V and J calls and clone size are taken from that table; D and trimming were inferred from the DNA. Among 35,000 to 45,000 clones, over 75% were seen once, and the ten largest hold more than 2%. This clone showed up just a few times. V and J are TRBV6-2 or TRBV6-3 and TRBJ2-7, with 7 bases lining up with TRBD1. The source is a human donor in a cohort sampled during active COVID-19. The sequencing input was peripheral blood. In DNA, the CDR3 is TGTGCCAGCAGCCAGACAGGGTACGAGCAGTACTTC. Protein product: CASSQTGYEQYF.